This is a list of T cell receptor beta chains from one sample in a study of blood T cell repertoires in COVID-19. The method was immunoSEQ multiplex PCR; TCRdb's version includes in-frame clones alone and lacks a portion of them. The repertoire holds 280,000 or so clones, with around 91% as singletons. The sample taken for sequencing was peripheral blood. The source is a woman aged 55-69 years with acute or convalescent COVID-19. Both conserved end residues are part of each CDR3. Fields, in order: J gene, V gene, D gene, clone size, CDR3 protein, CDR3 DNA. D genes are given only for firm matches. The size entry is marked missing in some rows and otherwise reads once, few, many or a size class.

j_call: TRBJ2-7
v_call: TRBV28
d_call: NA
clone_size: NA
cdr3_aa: CASSLIYYEQYF
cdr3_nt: TGTGCCAGCAGTTTAATCTACTACGAGCAGTACTTC

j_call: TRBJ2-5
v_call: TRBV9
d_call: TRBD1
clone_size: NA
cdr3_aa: CASSVATDRGQETQYF
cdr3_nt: TGTGCCAGCAGCGTAGCCACGGACAGGGGGCAAGAGACCCAGTACTTC

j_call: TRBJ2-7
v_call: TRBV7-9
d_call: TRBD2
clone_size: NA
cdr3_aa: CASSPTSGGRGEQYF
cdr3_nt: TGTGCCAGCAGCCCCACTAGCGGGGGGCGTGGCGAGCAGTACTTC

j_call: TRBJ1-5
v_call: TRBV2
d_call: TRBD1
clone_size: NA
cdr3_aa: CASRKTGGNQPQHF
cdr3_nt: TGTGCCAGCAGGAAAACAGGGGGGAATCAGCCCCAGCATTTT

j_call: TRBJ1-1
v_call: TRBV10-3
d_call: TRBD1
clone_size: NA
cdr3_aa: CAISPTRDRVHTEAFF
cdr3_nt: TGTGCCATCAGTCCCACCCGGGACAGGGTGCACACTGAAGCTTTCTTT

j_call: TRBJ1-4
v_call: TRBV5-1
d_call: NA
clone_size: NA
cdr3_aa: CASSSTGFIEKLFF
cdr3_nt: TGCGCCAGCAGCTCGACAGGTTTTATAGAGAAACTGTTTTTT

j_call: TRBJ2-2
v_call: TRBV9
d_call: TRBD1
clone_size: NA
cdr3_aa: CASSVRQGVIGELFF
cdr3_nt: TGTGCCAGCAGCGTAAGACAGGGGGTTATCGGGGAGCTGTTTTTT

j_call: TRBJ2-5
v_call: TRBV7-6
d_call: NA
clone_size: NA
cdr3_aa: CASSPPAVQGGETQYF
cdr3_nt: TGTGCCAGCAGCCCCCCCGCGGTACAGGGTGGGGAGACCCAGTACTTC

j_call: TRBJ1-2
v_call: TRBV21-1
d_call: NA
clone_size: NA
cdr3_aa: CASSYRCGYTF
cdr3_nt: NA

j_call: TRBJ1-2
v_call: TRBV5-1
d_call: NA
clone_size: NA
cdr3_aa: CASSTTGRGGYTF
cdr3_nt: TGCGCCAGCAGCACAACAGGGCGCGGTGGCTACACCTTC

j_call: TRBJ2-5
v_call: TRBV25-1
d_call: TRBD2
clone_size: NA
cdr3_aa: CASSDHGGSGRFQETQYF
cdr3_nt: TGTGCCAGCAGTGACCATGGGGGAAGCGGGAGGTTCCAAGAGACCCAGTACTTC

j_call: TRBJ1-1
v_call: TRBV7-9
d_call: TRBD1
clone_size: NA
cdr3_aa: CASSFDRAEAFF
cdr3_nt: TGTGCCAGCAGCTTTGACAGGGCTGAAGCTTTCTTT

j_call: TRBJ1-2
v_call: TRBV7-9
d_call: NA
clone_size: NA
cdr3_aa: CASSLGPGTGDGYTF
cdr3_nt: TGTGCCAGCAGCTTAGGACCCGGGACGGGAGACGGCTACACCTTC

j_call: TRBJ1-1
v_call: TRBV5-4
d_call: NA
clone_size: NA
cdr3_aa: CASSVTVMNTEAFF
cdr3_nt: TGTGCCAGCAGCGTTACAGTAATGAACACTGAAGCTTTCTTT

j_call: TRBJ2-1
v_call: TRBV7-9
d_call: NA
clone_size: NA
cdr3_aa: CASSSRPERLFSSYNEQFF
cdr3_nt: TGTGCCAGCAGCTCCCGCCCCGAAAGACTGTTTAGCTCCTACAATGAGCAGTTCTTC

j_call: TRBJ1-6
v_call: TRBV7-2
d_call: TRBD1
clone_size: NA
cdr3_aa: CASSTKSGGVSPLHF
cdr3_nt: TGTGCCAGCAGCACAAAATCAGGGGGCGTTTCACCCCTCCACTTT

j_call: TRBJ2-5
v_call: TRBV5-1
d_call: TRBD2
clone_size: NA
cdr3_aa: CASSLVSGGPQETQYF
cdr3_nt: TGCGCCAGCAGCTTGGTTAGCGGGGGACCCCAAGAGACCCAGTACTTC

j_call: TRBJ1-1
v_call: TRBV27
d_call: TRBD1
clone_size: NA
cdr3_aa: CASSPTGLVRNTEAFF
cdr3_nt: TGTGCCAGCAGTCCGACAGGGTTGGTTCGGAACACTGAAGCTTTCTTT

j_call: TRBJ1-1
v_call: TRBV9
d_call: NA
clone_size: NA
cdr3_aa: CASSPPRGTTEAFF
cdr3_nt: TGTGCCAGCAGCCCCCCCCGCGGGACCACTGAAGCTTTCTTT

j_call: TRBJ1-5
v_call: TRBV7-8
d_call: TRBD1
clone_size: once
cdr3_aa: CASSRTGQPQHF
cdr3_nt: TGTGCCAGCAGCCGGACAGGACAGCCCCAGCATTTT

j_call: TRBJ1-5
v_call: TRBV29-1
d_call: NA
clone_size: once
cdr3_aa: CSVARGENQPQHF
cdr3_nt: TGCAGCGTTGCCAGGGGAGAGAATCAGCCCCAGCATTTT

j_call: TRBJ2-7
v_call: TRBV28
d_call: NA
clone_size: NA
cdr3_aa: CASSLGTSTYEQYF
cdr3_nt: TGTGCCAGCAGTCTCGGGACATCCACCTACGAGCAGTACTTC

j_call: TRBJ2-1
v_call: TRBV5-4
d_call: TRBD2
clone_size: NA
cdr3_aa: CASSLEAGDNEQFF
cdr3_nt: TGTGCCAGCAGCTTGGAAGCGGGAGATAATGAGCAGTTCTTC

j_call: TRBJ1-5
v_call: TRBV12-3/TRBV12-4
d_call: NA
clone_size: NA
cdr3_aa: CASSQGSNQPQHF
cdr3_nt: TGTGCCAGCAGTCAGGGTAGCAATCAGCCCCAGCATTTT

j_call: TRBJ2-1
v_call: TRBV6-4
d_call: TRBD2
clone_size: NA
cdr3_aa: CASSASGAYNEQFF
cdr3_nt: TGTGCCAGCAGTGCTAGCGGAGCCTACAATGAGCAGTTCTTC

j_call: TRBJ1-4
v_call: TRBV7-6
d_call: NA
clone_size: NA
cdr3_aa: CASSLNSATNEKLFF
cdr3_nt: TGTGCCAGCAGCTTAAATTCTGCAACTAATGAAAAACTGTTTTTT

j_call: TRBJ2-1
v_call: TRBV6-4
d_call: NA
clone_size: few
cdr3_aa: CASSPGEGSTEQFF
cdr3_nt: TGTGCCAGCAGCCCCGGGGAAGGTTCGACGGAGCAGTTCTTC

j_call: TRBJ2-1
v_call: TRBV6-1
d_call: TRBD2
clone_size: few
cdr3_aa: CASSVRLAGGVYNEQFF
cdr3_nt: TGTGCCAGCAGTGTACGACTAGCGGGAGGGGTATACAATGAGCAGTTCTTC

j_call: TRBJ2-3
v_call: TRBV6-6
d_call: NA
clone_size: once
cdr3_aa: CASTIDSSTDTQYF
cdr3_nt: TGTGCCAGCACGATAGACTCTAGCACAGATACGCAGTATTTT

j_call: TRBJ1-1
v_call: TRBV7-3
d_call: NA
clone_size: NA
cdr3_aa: CASSPERGGEAFF
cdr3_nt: TGTGCCAGCAGCCCCGAAAGGGGAGGCGAAGCTTTCTTT

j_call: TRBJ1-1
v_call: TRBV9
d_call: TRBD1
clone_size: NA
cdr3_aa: CASSPDRGLSMNTEAFF
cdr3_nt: TGTGCCAGCAGCCCAGACAGGGGGCTATCTATGAACACTGAAGCTTTCTTT

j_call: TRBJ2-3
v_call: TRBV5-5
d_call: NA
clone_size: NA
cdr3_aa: CASSLVGQLSTDTQYF
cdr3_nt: TGTGCCAGCAGCCTGGTCGGACAGCTGAGCACAGATACGCAGTATTTT

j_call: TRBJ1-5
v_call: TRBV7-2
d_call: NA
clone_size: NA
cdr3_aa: CASSSISLSNQPQHF
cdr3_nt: TGTGCCAGCAGCTCAATTAGCCTTAGCAATCAGCCCCAGCATTTT

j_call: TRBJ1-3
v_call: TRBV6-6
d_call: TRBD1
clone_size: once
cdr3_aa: CASRGQGSGGNTIYF
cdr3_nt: TGTGCCAGTAGGGGACAGGGGTCTGGTGGAAACACCATATATTTT

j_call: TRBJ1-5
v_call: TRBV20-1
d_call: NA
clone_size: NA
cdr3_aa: CSASLSWDNSNQPQHF
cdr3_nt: TGCAGTGCTAGTCTTAGTTGGGACAATAGCAATCAGCCCCAGCATTTT

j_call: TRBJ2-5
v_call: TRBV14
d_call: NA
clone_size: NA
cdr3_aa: CASSPPRGYKLFEETQYF
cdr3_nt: TGTGCCAGCAGCCCACCTAGGGGCTATAAGCTTTTTGAAGAGACCCAGTACTTC

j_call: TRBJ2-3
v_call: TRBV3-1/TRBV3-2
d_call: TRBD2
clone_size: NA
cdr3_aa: CASSQKTSGTDTQYF
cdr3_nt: TGTGCCAGCAGCCAAAAGACTAGCGGCACAGATACGCAGTATTTT

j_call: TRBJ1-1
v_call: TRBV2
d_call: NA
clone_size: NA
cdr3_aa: CASSEAPEAFF
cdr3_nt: TGTGCCAGCAGTGAGGCCCCTGAAGCTTTCTTT

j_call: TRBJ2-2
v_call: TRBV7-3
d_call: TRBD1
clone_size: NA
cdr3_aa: CASSLSRDRVYTGELFF
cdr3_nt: TGTGCCAGCAGCTTGTCCCGGGACAGGGTGTACACCGGGGAGCTGTTTTTT

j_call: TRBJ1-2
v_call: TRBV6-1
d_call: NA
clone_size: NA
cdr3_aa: CASSERVSYGYTF
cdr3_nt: TGTGCCAGCAGTGAACGGGTGAGCTATGGCTACACCTTC

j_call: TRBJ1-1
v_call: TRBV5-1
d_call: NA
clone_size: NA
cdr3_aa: CASSFSIGGLTEAFF
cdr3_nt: TGCGCCAGCAGCTTCTCCATCGGGGGGCTCACTGAAGCTTTCTTT

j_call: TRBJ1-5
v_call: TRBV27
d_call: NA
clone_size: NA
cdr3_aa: CASSGTSLGNQPQHF
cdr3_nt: TGTGCCAGCAGTGGGACTTCTCTTGGCAATCAGCCCCAGCATTTT

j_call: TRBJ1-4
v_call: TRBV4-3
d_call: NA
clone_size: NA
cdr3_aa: CASSQALGQKLFF
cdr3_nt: TGCGCCAGCAGCCAAGCCTTGGGGCAAAAACTGTTTTTT

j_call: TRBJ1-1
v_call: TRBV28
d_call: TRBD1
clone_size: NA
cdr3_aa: CASSVGTGRAFF
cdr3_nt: TGTGCCAGCAGTGTCGGGACAGGGAGAGCTTTCTTT

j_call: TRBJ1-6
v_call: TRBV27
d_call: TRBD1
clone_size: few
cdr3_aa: CASSITGVNSPLHF
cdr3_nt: TGTGCCAGTTCAATTACAGGGGTTAATTCACCCCTCCACTTT

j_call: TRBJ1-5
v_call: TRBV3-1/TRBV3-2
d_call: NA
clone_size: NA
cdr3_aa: CASSLGQFGNQPQHF
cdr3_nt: TGTGCCAGCAGCCTTGGACAGTTCGGCAATCAGCCCCAGCATTTT

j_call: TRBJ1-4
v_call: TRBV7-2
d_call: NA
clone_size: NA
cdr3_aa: CASSLGHQANEKLFF
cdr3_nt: TGTGCCAGCAGCTTAGGTCACCAGGCGAATGAAAAACTGTTTTTT

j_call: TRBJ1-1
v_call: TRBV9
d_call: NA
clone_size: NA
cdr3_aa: CASSVEGTNTEAFF
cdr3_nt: TGTGCCAGCAGCGTAGAAGGGACAAACACTGAAGCTTTCTTT

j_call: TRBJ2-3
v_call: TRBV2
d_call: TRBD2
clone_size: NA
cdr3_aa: CASSDGLAGGTDTQYF
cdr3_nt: TGTGCCAGCAGTGATGGACTAGCGGGAGGCACAGATACGCAGTATTTT

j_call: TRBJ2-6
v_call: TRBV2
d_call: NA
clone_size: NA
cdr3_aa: CASSLARVGKAGANVLTF
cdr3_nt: TGTGCCAGCAGTCTTGCCAGGGTGGGAAAGGCTGGGGCCAACGTCCTGACTTTC

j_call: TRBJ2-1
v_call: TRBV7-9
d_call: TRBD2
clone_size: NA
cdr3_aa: CASSYLAGLYNEQFF
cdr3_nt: TGTGCCAGCAGCTACCTAGCGGGCCTCTACAATGAGCAGTTCTTC

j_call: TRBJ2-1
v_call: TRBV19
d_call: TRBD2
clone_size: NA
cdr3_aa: CASLPSGYNEQFF
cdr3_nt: TGTGCCAGTCTCCCTAGCGGCTACAATGAGCAGTTCTTC

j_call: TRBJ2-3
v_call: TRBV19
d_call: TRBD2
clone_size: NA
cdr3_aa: CASSIVSGGGTQYF
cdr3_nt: TGTGCCAGTAGTATAGTGAGCGGGGGGGGTACGCAGTATTTT

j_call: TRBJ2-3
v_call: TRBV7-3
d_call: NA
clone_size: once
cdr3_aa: CATSGGDTQYF
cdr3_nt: TGTGCCACCTCAGGTGGAGATACGCAGTATTTT